What follows is one TCR beta chain and its context. Its specificity is not known. The sample is drawn from a study of cytomegalovirus exposure and HLA in healthy donors. General study results and limits: Across donors, most TCRs were seen rarely, yet some public ones were widespread. The authors enumerated around 150 TCR beta chains as linked to cytomegalovirus. In vitro assays verified that a few CMV-associated chains recognized CMV antigens specifically.

The V gene's germline CDR1 is MNHEY and CDR2 SMNVEV (reference sequence). The length of the CDR3 is 15 residues. V gave up 8 bases and J gave up 3 bases, with 17 bases separating them. The donors were part of the validation cohort, which consisted of 120 subjects and was separate from the first cohort of 666 subjects. Clones were sequenced by immunoSEQ multiplex PCR, and TCRdb holds only the in-frame ones, with some missing. The sample has approximately 280,000 clones, 88% seen once. The V and J genes are TRBV27 and TRBJ1-5; D possibly corresponds to TRBD1 (6 bases). The sample was PBMCs. The TCR was taken from a woman under 30 in good health and CMV-seronegative. The CDR3 here is CASSRGRGHNQPQHF. CDR3 DNA: TGTGCCAGCTCCAGGGGTCGCGGTCACAATCAGCCCCAGCATTTT.